A selection of T cell receptor beta chains follows, all from one sample in a study of shared clonotypes between healthy human individuals. The table came from immunoSEQ multiplex PCR; TCRdb's copy has only in-frame clones and leaves some out. The sample lists over a million clones, just under 99% occurring once. The sample taken for sequencing was naive CD4+ T cells sorted from blood. The receptors here all came from a young man in good health. Each CDR3 is given with its conserved first and last residue. D genes are given only for firm matches. Rows give clone size only sometimes, using once, few, many, or a class for an expanded clone.

D gene	CDR3 length	clone size	V gene	J gene	CDR3 DNA	CDR3 protein
-	12	-	TRBV18	TRBJ2-3	TGTGCCAGCTCACCCCAGGGAGATACGCAGTATTTT	CASSPQGDTQYF
TRBD2	16	-	TRBV30	TRBJ2-1	TGTGCCTGGGACCGAATGGGAGGGCGCAAGAGCAATGAGCAGTTCTTC	CAWDRMGGRKSNEQFF
-	17	-	TRBV9	TRBJ2-1	TGTGCCAGCAGCGTAGTTTGGGGGCTAGACAGAGGCAATGAGCAGTTCTTC	CASSVVWGLDRGNEQFF
-	13	-	TRBV28	TRBJ2-1	TGTGCCAGCAGCGATAGTCTTGGGAATGAGCAGTTCTTC	CASSDSLGNEQFF
-	14	once	TRBV5-1	TRBJ2-5	TGCGCCAGCAGCTTGGGGTCTTATCAAGAGACCCAGTACTTC	CASSLGSYQETQYF
TRBD2	16	-	TRBV10-3	TRBJ2-5	TGTGCCATCAGTGAGTTCAGCGGGAGAAGCGGAGAGACCCAGTACTTC	CAISEFSGRSGETQYF
-	10	-	TRBV10-1	TRBJ1-2	TGCGCCAGCAGAGTCGAGGGCTACACCTTC	CASRVEGYTF
-	17	once	TRBV15	TRBJ2-2	TGTGCCACCAGCAGAGGAGGAAGGGCCTTTAACACCGGGGAGCTGTTTTTT	CATSRGGRAFNTGELFF
-	13	-	TRBV11-3	TRBJ1-1	TGTGCCAGCAGCTGGAGGTGGAACACTGAAGCTTTCTTT	CASSWRWNTEAFF
TRBD1	17	-	TRBV5-1	TRBJ2-7	TGCGCCAGCAGCTTGGCCGTTCGGACAGGGATCAACTACGAGCAGTACTTC	CASSLAVRTGINYEQYF
-	14	-	TRBV5-1	TRBJ2-3	TGCGCCAGCAGCCTGGGCCCAGGGGAAGATACGCAGTATTTT	CASSLGPGEDTQYF
-	14	-	TRBV18	TRBJ2-7	TGTGCCAGCTCACCAAGGGCTAGGTTCTACGAGCAGTACTTC	CASSPRARFYEQYF
TRBD1	13	-	TRBV2	TRBJ2-7	TGTGCCAGCAGTCGGACAGGGTCCTACGAGCAGTACTTC	CASSRTGSYEQYF
-	15	-	TRBV11-2	TRBJ2-1	TGTGCCAGCAGCTTCGCTGTGAGCTCCTACAATGAGCAGTTCTTC	CASSFAVSSYNEQFF
-	14	-	TRBV9	TRBJ2-7	TGTGCCAGCAGCTTGCAAGCGAATCCCTACGAGCAGTACTTC	CASSLQANPYEQYF
-	15	-	TRBV27	TRBJ2-5	TGTGCCAGCAGTAGATTGGGCTTTTCTGAGGAGACCCAGTACTTC	CASSRLGFSEETQYF
-	14	-	TRBV7-9	TRBJ2-5	TGTGCCAGCAGCGAAGGGTGGGGTTACGAGACCCAGTACTTC	CASSEGWGYETQYF
-	12	-	TRBV29-1	TRBJ1-2	TGCAGCGTTCCCAGGGGTAGCTATGGCTACACCTTC	CSVPRGSYGYTF
TRBD2	15	-	TRBV6-1	TRBJ2-3	TGTGCCATCAGACGGTGGACTAGCGGCACAGATACGCAGTATTTT	CAIRRWTSGTDTQYF
-	16	once	TRBV5-1	TRBJ2-6	TGCGCCAGCAGCTTGGCCGGGACCGTCGGGGCCAACGTCCTGACTTTC	CASSLAGTVGANVLTF
-	14	-	TRBV29-1	TRBJ2-3	TGCAGCGTTGGTCTGGCCAGTAGCACAGATACGCAGTATTTT	CSVGLASSTDTQYF
-	12	-	TRBV28	TRBJ1-2	TGTGCCAGCAGTTCGGTGTCCTATGGCTACACCTTC	CASSSVSYGYTF
TRBD2	13	-	TRBV10-1	TRBJ2-1	TGCGCCAGCAGCCGGACTAGGGGTAGTGAGCAGTTCTTC	CASSRTRGSEQFF
-	14	-	TRBV5-4	TRBJ2-3	TGTGCCAGCAGCTTACAGGCTTACACAGATACGCAGTATTTT	CASSLQAYTDTQYF
TRBD2	14	-	TRBV29-1	TRBJ2-2	TGCAGCGTTGGGGGACTAGAAGTCACCGGGGAGCTGTTTTTT	CSVGGLEVTGELFF
-	13	-	TRBV29-1	TRBJ1-2	TGCAGCGTCAAGTTCCCAGGTGGATATGGCTACACCTTC	CSVKFPGGYGYTF
-	12	-	TRBV28	TRBJ2-1	TGTGCCAGCAGTTCCCAGCGATTTGAGCAGTTCTTC	CASSSQRFEQFF
-	15	-	TRBV27	TRBJ1-5	TGTGCCAGCAGTTTCTCCCTCGGTAGCAATCAGCCCCAGCATTTT	CASSFSLGSNQPQHF